This is a list of T cell receptor beta chains from one sample in a study of T-cell memory formation after mild COVID-19. TCRdb passed the 5' RACE reads through MiXCR, listing each CDR3 protein once. The data show some 410,000 distinct CDR3 sequences, less than 25% seen once. Sequencing was carried out using PBMCs or a T cell subset sorted from them (not recorded which). The source of these receptors is an adult woman who had mild COVID-19 (a few samples of this study predate the infection). Cell type and time point are not known. Both conserved end residues are trimmed from each CDR3.

V	J	CDR3
TRBV7-6	TRBJ1-1	ASSARRDRVGTEAF
TRBV11-2	TRBJ2-1	ASSGNRDYNEQF
TRBV4-1	TRBJ1-6	ASSQGSQSSYNSPLH
TRBV29-1	TRBJ2-5	SADRGMETQY
TRBV5-1	TRBJ1-1	ASSSRTKNTEAF
TRBV5-1	TRBJ2-3	ASSIAPSLDTQY
TRBV7-9	TRBJ1-1	ASSTSQDSNTEAF
TRBV4-1	TRBJ2-3	ASSRLAGGPQSTDTQY
TRBV29-1	TRBJ2-4	SATGPGQNIQY
TRBV9	TRBJ2-6	ASSGRAGFAWKLSGANVLT
TRBV28	TRBJ1-6	ASSFTPGGGILYSPLH
TRBV12-3/TRBV12-4	TRBJ1-2	VIGTANYGYT
TRBV5-1	TRBJ1-3	ASSPQGETSGNTIY
TRBV7-2	TRBJ2-4	ASSTPSGRATIQY
TRBV7-6	TRBJ2-7	ASSLVQGGVYEEQY
TRBV15	TRBJ2-3	ATSSQGQITDTQY